These 11 T cell receptor beta chains originate from one sample sequenced in a study of control samples from healthy donors and cancer patients. Sequencing was performed with immunoSEQ multiplex PCR; in TCRdb, only in-frame clones are kept and a portion is missing. The sample lists over 150,000 clones, just over 90% seen once, with just over 1.4% in the top ten. Material for sequencing was blood. Receptor source: a man aged 25 to 40 in good health.

V is TRBV12-5 and J is TRBJ2-7, with D perhaps TRBD2 (5 bases). V gave up 3 bases and J gave up 0 bases, with 6 bases separating them. Germline values: CDR1 LGHNT, CDR2 FRNRAP. This CDR3 comprises 13 residues. The CDR3: CASGFSGSYEQYF. The CDR3 DNA reads TGTGCTAGTGGTTTCAGCGGCTCCTACGAGCAGTACTTC.

This sequence joins TRBV5-4 and TRBJ1-4; no reliable D call. The CDR3 runs to 15 residues. Trimming removed 0 bases from V and 4 bases from J, with 10 bases in between. CDR1 and CDR2 (germline): SGHNT, YYREEE (reference sequence). As DNA, the CDR3 is TGTGCCAGCAGCTTGGCCGGCACAAATAATGAAAAACTGTTTTTT. This codes for CASSLAGTNNEKLFF.

This rearrangement joins TRBV7-2 to TRBJ1-2, with D possibly matching TRBD1 (5 bases). Germline-derived CDR1 and CDR2 are SGHTA and FQGNSA. This CDR3 contains 14 residues. Trimming took off 7 bases at V and 4 bases at J, with 16 bases between the two ends. The CDR3 DNA sequence: TGTGCCAGCAAACTCATCAGGGACGCCTATGGCTACACCTTC. It specifies CASKLIRDAYGYTF.

This clone came up once. The gene calls are TRBV18 and TRBJ1-5; D is possibly TRBD1 (6 bases). V lost 3 bases, J lost 4 bases, and 10 bases lay in between. CDR3 size: 14 residues. CDR1 and CDR2 (germline): KGHSH, LQKENI. The CDR3 sequence is CASSPGHQNQPQHF. The CDR3 DNA follows: TGTGCCAGCTCACCGGGACACCAGAATCAGCCCCAGCATTTT.

V and J are TRBV3-1 (or the pseudogene TRBV3-2) and TRBJ2-7; the D gene is possibly TRBD2 (6 bases). The V end lost 1 base, the J end lost 0 bases, and 10 bases lay between the germline ends. Germline CDR1 reads LGHDT; CDR2 reads YNNKEL (reference sequence). This CDR3 region has 15 residues. CDR3 residues: CASSQVAGSSYEQYF. The DNA of the CDR3 is TGTGCCAGCAGCCAAGTTGCGGGGAGCTCCTACGAGCAGTACTTC.

The chain recombines TRBV6-5 with TRBJ1-6; 9 bases are shared with TRBD1. This CDR3 has 16 residues. Trimming took 4 bases from V and 10 from J; bases not matched to a gene: 11. The germline V gene encodes CDR1 MNHEY and CDR2 SVGAGI. The CDR3 reads CASSWGDREFSSPLHF. The CDR3, as DNA: TGTGCCAGCAGTTGGGGGGACAGGGAGTTTTCCTCACCCCTCCACTTT.

V is TRBV5-1 and J is TRBJ2-3; no clear D gene. Germline-derived CDR1 and CDR2 are SGHRS and YFSETQ. Deletions cut 5 bases from V and 4 bases from J, with 14 bases between. The CDR3 is made up of 14 amino acids. The DNA of the CDR3 is TGCGCCAGCAGAGATGAAAAAGGTTCAGATACGCAGTATTTT. Amino acids: CASRDEKGSDTQYF.

CDR3 sequence: CASRGSYNSPLHF. CDR3 bases: TGTGCCAGCAGGGGCTCCTATAATTCACCCCTCCACTTT. The rearrangement uses TRBV2 and TRBJ1-6; D unresolved. The CDR3 loop spans 13 amino acids. Germline CDR1 SNHLY, CDR2 FYNNEI. Trimming pared 6 bases from V and 0 bases from J, leaving 3 bases between.

The chain joins TRBV18 to TRBJ1-1; D ambiguous. CDR1 and CDR2 (germline): KGHSH, LQKENI. The V gene lost 3 bases and the J gene lost 6 bases, with 20 bases spanning the gap. The CDR3 length is 16 residues. CDR3 sequence reads: CASSPGPAPGTPEAFF. Written as DNA, the CDR3 is TGTGCCAGCTCACCCGGACCCGCTCCGGGTACCCCTGAAGCTTTCTTT.

This chain connects TRBV5-8 to TRBJ1-4; D uncertain. Germline assignment: CDR1 SGHTS and CDR2 YDEGEE. V was cut by 6 bases and J by 4 bases, with 13 bases left in between. The CDR3 loop spans 14 amino acids. CDR3 protein: CASTSTENNEKLFF. The DNA for the CDR3 is TGTGCCAGCACATCGACGGAGAATAATGAAAAACTGTTTTTT.

The chain joins TRBV28 to TRBJ2-1; D gene uncertain. CDR1 is MDHEN and CDR2 is SYDVKM in the germline V gene. There are 13 residues in the CDR3. Trimming took 3 bases from V and 2 from J, leaving 5 bases between them. The CDR3: CASSFSTYNEQFF. The DNA of the CDR3 is TGTGCCAGCAGTTTTTCTACCTACAATGAGCAGTTCTTC.